The subject of this entry is one TCR beta chain. Its antigen is not known. Reverse transcribing all isolated RNA meant expressed TCRB transcripts were sequenced. Sequenced by immunoSEQ multiplex PCR; TCRdb stores in-frame clones only, minus some. The sample shows hundreds of thousands of clones, about 14% of them seen only once. The sample comes from a study of beta chain features in type 1 diabetes. Study-wide points: TCRB CDR3 length was moderately but significantly reduced in all four CD4+ subsets of Type 1 diabetes patients.

The V gene's germline CDR1 is LGHNA and CDR2 YNFKEQ. V lost 1 base and J 8 bases, leaving 18 bases between the germline ends. This CDR3 has 16 amino acids. This clonotype was obtained from a man aged 18 to 35 with type 1 diabetes. Sequenced input: naive CD4+ T cells from blood. The chain recombines TRBV4-2 with TRBJ2-1, with D perhaps TRBD1 or TRBD2 (5 bases each). CDR3 nucleotide sequence: TGTGCCAGCAGCCAAGCGGGGCGTCGGCCTCTGGATGAGCAGTTCTTC. Translating it yields CASSQAGRRPLDEQFF.